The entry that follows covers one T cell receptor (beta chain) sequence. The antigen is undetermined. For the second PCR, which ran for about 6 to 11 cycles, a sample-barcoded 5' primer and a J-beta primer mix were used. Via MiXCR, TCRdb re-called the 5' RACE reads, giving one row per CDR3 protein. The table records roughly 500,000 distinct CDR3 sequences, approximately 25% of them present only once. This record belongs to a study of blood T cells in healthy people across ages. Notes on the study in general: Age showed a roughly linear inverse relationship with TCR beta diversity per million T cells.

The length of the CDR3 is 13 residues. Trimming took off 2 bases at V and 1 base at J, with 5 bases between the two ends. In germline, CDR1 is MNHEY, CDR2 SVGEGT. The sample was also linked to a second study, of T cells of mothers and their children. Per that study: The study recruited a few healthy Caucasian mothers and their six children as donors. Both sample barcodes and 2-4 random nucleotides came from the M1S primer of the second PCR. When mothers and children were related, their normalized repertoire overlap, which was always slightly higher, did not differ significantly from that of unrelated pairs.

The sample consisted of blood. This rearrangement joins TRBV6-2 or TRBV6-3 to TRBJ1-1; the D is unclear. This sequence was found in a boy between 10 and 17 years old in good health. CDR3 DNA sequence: TGTGCCAGCAGTTACGAGCGGAACACTGAAGCTTTCTTT. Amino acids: CASSYERNTEAFF.